This section outlines one T cell receptor (beta chain) sequence together with its context. Its antigen is unknown. Base quality data are lacking; no much larger clone is found one base away. This entry comes from a study of T-cell memory formation after mild COVID-19 (dated by TCRdb to 2020 to 2022). Background on the whole study: Most TCR sequence clusters were specific to one of the two donors. In a couple of donors, T-cell clones that expanded and contracted after mild COVID-19 were followed by sequencing TCRalpha and TCRbeta repertoires longitudinally. The cohort was made up of two young adult volunteers, one female and one male, who were previously healthy.

The data were produced on an Illumina NovaSeq 6000. Using 5'RACE with constant-segment primers, TCRalpha and TCRbeta cDNA libraries were constructed, with sample barcodes and unique molecular identifiers added in the process. Trizol reagent was used to extract RNA from every sample. The libraries were amplified in two PCR steps, and the second step added a second sample barcode and Illumina TruSeq adapters. Sequencing of the libraries was done on an Illumina NovaSeq, producing 2 x 150 bp paired-end reads. Under the source paper's analysis protocol: Reads were demultiplexed and collapsed into UMI-guided consensus sequences with migec v1.2.7. Using mixcr v2.1.11, the UMI consensuses were aligned to TRA and TRB V and J templates and assembled into clonotypes. A clonotype was counted as expanded or contracted only if both edgeR and NoisET called the change significant, with noise models trained on biological replicates. edgeR calls used a false discovery rate-adjusted p below 0.01 and a log2 fold-change threshold of 1. As an exploratory analysis of dynamics, PCA with hierarchical clustering was applied to max-normalized trajectories of the 1000 most abundant clonotypes. The CD4 or CD8 phenotype of responding clones was assigned using the separately sequenced CD4+ and CD8+ repertoires. The raw public data were reprocessed by TCRdb itself: fastp quality trimming at Q25, MiXCR clonotype calling, in-frame beta chains only. Records with the same CDR3 protein are collapsed into one entry carrying the most frequent genes and DNA. The V and J calls and clone size come from TCRdb's table, not from the authors' own analysis. The sample table holds over 350,000 distinct CDR3 sequences, of which about 16% were seen once. Roughly 21% of the sample is taken by the ten largest.

The CDR3 has 17 amino acids, counting the end cysteine and phenylalanine. The entry retains the CDR3 DNA only, 51 bases that are in frame from base 1. Unmatched junction bases come to 15, with V trimmed by 5 bases and J by 6 bases. Ficoll-Paque density gradient centrifugation was used to isolate PBMCs. Here is what the overall study found, with its caveats: Clones that contracted from day 15 to 85 showed balanced CD4/CD8 phenotypes, whereas a second wave of clones that expanded from day 15 to 37 leaned towards CD4+. Contracting CD4+ clones were located mainly in the CM and EM memory subsets, whereas CD8+ clones were found to be enriched in EMRA. Only a couple of mild cases were covered in the study, and larger cohorts including severe cases with pre-infection samples were considered necessary. SARS-CoV-2 specificity was not confirmed for the second-wave clones peaking on day 37. The detection of some responding clones in pre-infection memory suggests that pre-existing cross-reactive memory T cells joined the SARS-CoV-2 response.

The source material was PBMCs or a T cell subset sorted from them (not recorded which). The sequence joins TRBV12-3 or TRBV12-4 to TRBJ2-2, and 7 bases in between align with TRBD2. This TCR came from a man aged 18 to 29 who had mild COVID-19 (a few samples of this study predate the infection). The sample titles of this study are shuffled in the database, so cell type and time point are left out; the donor was told from shared clones. The DNA sequence follows: TGTGCCAGCAGTAGCAACCCGCGGACGGCGGGAGCCGGGGAGCTGTTTTTT. Its protein reads: CASSSNPRTAGAGELFF.